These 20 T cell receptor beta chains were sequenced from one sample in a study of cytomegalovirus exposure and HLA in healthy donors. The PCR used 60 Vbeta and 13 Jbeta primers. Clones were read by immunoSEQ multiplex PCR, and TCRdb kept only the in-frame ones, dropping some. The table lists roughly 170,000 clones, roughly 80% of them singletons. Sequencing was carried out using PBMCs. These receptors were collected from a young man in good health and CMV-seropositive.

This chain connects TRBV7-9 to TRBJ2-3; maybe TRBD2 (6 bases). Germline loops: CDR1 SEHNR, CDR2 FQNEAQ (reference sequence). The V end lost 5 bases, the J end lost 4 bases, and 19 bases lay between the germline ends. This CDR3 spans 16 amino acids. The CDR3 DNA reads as TGTGCCAGCAGCGTACCGGGACTCCAGCGGGCAGATACGCAGTATTTT. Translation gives CASSVPGLQRADTQYF.

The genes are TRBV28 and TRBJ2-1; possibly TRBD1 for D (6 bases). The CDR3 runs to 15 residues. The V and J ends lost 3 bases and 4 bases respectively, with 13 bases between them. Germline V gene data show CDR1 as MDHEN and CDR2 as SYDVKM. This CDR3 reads CASSLMGALYNEQFF. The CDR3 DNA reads TGTGCCAGCAGTTTGATGGGGGCCCTGTACAATGAGCAGTTCTTC.

CDR3 nucleotides: TGCGCCAACCGCAACAGGGGGCACACTGAAGCTTTCTTT. Amino acids: CANRNRGHTEAFF. V usage is TRBV23-1 and J usage is TRBJ1-1, with TRBD1 matching over 9 bases. TRBV23-1 is filed as an ORF, its function uncertain. The CDR3 totals 13 residues. V trimming: 10 bases; J trimming: 3 bases; junction bases outside the gene matches: 6.

The CDR3 nucleotides are TGTGCCAGTAGTATCCAAGTTAGCTCTGGAAACACCATATATTTT. Protein product: CASSIQVSSGNTIYF. V usage is TRBV19 and J usage is TRBJ1-3; D ambiguous. Germline V gene lookup returns CDR1 LNHDA and CDR2 SQIVND (reference sequence). Trimming left V 3 bases short and J 0 bases short, with 9 bases between. The CDR3 spans 15 residues.

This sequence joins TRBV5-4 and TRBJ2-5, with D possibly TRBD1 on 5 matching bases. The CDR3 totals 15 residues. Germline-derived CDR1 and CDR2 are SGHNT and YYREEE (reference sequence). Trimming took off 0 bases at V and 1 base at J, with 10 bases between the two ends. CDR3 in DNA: TGTGCCAGCAGCTTGGAGGTCAGGGCCCAAGAGACCCAGTACTTC. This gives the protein CASSLEVRAQETQYF.

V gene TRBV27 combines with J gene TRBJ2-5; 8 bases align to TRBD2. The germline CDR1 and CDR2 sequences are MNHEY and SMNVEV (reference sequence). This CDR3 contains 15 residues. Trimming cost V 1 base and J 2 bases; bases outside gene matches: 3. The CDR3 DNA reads TGTGCCAGCAGTTTATTGGCTAGCGGGCAAGAGACCCAGTACTTC. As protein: CASSLLASGQETQYF.

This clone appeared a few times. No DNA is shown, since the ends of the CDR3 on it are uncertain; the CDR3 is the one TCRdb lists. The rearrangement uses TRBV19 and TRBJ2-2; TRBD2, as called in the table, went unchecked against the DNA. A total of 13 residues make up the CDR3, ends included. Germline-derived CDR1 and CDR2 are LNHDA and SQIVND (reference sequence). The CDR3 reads CASSTPSVGELFF.

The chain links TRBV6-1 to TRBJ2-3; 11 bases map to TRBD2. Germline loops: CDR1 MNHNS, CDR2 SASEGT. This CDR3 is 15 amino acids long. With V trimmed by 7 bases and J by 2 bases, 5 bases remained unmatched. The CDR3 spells CASTRLAGNTDTQYF. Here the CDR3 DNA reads TGTGCCAGCACGCGACTAGCGGGGAACACAGATACGCAGTATTTT.

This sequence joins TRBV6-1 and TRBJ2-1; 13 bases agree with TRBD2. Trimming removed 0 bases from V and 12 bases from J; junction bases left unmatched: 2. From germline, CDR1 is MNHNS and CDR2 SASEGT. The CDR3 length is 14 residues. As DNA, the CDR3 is TGTGCCAGCAGTGAAGCTAGGACTAGCGGGAGGCAGTTCTTC. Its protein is CASSEARTSGRQFF.

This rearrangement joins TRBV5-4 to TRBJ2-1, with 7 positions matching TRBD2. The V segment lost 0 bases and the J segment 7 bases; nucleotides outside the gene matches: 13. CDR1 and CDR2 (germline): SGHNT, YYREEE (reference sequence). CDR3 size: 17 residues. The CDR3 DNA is TGTGCCAGCAGCTTGGGAGGGAGGGCGTTGGATTGGAATGAGCAGTTCTTC. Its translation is CASSLGGRALDWNEQFF.

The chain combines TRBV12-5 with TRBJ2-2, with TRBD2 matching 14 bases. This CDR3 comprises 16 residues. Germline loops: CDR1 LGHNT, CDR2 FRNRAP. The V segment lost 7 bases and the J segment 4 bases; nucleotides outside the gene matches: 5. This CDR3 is CASAWGLAGVTGELFF. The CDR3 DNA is TGTGCTAGTGCCTGGGGACTAGCGGGAGTCACCGGGGAGCTGTTTTTT. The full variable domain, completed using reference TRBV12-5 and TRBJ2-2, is DARVTQTPRHKVTEMGQEVTMRCQPILGHNTVFWYRQTMMQGLELLAYFRNRAPLDDSGMPKDRFSAEMPDATLATLKIQPSEPRDSAVYFCASAWGLAGVTGELFFGEGSRLTVL.

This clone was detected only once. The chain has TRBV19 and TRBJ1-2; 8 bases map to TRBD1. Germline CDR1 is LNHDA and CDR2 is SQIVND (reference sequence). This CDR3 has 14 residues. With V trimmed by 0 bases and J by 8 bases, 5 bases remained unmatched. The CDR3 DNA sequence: TGTGCCAGTAGTATAGACCAGGGGGCAGGCGGCTACACCTTC. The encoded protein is CASSIDQGAGGYTF.

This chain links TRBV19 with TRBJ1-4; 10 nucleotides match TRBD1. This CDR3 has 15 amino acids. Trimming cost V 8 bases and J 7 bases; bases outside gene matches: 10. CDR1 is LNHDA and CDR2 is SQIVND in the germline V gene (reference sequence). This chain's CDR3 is CASAKGGQGGEKLFF. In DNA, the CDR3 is TGTGCCAGTGCAAAGGGCGGACAGGGGGGTGAAAAACTGTTTTTT. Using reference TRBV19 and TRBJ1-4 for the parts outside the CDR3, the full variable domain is DGGITQSPKYLFRKEGQNVTLSCEQNLNHDAMYWYRQDPGQGLRLIYYSQIVNDFQKGDIAEGYSVSREKKESFPLTVTSAQKNPTAFYLCASAKGGQGGEKLFFGSGTQLSVL.

The CDR3 DNA sequence: TGTGCCAGCAGCGTCGGGACAGGGTCCGGCAATGAGCAGTTCTTC. Translating it yields CASSVGTGSGNEQFF. V gene TRBV11-2 combines with J gene TRBJ2-1; 9 bases map to TRBD1. Germline V gene data show CDR1 as SGHAT and CDR2 as FQNNGV. This CDR3 region has 15 residues. The V and J ends lost 5 bases and 6 bases, in that order; junction bases with no gene match: 8.

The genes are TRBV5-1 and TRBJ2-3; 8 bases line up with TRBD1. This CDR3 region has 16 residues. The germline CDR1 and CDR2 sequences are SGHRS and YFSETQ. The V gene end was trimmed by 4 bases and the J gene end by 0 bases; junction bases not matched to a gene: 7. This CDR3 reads CASSSPQGASTDTQYF. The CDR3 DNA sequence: TGCGCCAGCAGCAGCCCGCAGGGGGCTAGCACAGATACGCAGTATTTT.

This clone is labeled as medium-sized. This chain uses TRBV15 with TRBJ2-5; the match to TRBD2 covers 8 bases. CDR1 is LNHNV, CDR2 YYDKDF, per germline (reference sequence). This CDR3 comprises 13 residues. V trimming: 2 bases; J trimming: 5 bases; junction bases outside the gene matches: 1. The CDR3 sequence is CATSRIAGETQYF. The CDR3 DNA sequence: TGTGCCACCAGCAGAATAGCGGGGGAGACCCAGTACTTC.

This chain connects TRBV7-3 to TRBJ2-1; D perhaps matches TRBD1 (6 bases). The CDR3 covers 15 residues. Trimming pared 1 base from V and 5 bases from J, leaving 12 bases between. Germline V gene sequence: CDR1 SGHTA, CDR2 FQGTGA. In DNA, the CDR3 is TGTGCCAGCAGCTTAAATACAGGGTCTAACAATGAGCAGTTCTTC. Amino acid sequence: CASSLNTGSNNEQFF.

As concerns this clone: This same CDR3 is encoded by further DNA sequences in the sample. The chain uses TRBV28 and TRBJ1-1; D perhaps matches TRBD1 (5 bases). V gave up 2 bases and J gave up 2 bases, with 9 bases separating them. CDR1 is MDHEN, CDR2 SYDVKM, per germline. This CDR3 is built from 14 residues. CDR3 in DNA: TGTGCCAGCAGTTTACAGGGACTTAACACTGAAGCTTTCTTT. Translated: CASSLQGLNTEAFF. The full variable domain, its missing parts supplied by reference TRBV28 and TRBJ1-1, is DVKVTQSSRYLVKRTGEKVFLECVQDMDHENMFWYRQDPGLGLRLIYFSYDVKMKEKGDIPEGYSVSREKKERFSLILESASTNQTSMYLCASSLQGLNTEAFFGQGTRLTVV.

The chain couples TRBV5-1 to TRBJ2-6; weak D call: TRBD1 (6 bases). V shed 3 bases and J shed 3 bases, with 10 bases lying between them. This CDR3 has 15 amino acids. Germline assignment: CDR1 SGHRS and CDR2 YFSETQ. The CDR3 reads CASSWQGLGANVLTF. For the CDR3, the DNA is TGCGCCAGCAGCTGGCAGGGGCTTGGGGCCAACGTCCTGACTTTC.

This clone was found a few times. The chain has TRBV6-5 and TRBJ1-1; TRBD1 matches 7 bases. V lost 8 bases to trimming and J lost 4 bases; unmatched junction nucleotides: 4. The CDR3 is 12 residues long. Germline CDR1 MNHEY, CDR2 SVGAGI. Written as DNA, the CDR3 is TGTGCCAGCGGGTCAGGGGGCACTGAAGCTTTCTTT. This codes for CASGSGGTEAFF.